This T cell receptor beta chain was recorded in a study of neurological immune-mediated disorders. This clonotype showed up many times. TCRdb ran MiXCR on the 5' RACE reads and lists one entry per CDR3 protein. This table has approximately 74,000 distinct CDR3 sequences, about 9.5% appearing once. Trimming removed 11 bases from V and 2 bases from J, with 12 bases in between. The germline CDR1 and CDR2 sequences are MDHEN and SYDVKM. The length of the CDR3 is 13 residues. Sequencing used PBMCs. The receptor was isolated from a man over 45 in good health. V usage is TRBV28 and J usage is TRBJ2-2; TRBD2 is a possible D gene (6 bases). The CDR3 DNA is TGTGCCGGGGAGGACCTTAACACCGGGGAGCTGTTTTTT. It yields the protein CAGEDLNTGELFF.